This T cell receptor (beta chain) originates from a study of T cells after yellow fever vaccination. Study information: Some fractions had low cell numbers, and these were prepared with SMART-Seq v4 Ultra Low Input. General study results and limits: Clones from primary vaccination mostly reappeared after the booster (about 97% CD4, over 85% CD8). Some clonotypes, a small share, were shared between CD4 and CD8 compartments.

Synthesis of TCR cDNA relied on 5'RACE template switching, which attached a universal primer site and UMIs. TCRdb reprocessed the 5' RACE reads with MiXCR, giving one entry per CDR3 protein. Of more than 65,000 distinct CDR3 sequences in the sample, approximately 7.3% are singletons; the top ten hold about 27%. The CDR3 is 17 amino acids. J was trimmed by 4 bases and V by 4 bases; bases with no gene match: 14. Germline CDR1 reads SGHDT; CDR2 reads YYEEEE. A note on this clonotype: The antigen is undetermined.

The TCR sequence derives from a man younger than 30 who received the YFV17D yellow fever vaccine. The chain has TRBV5-6 and TRBJ2-4; 7 bases align to TRBD1. This material consisted of CD8+ T cells sorted from PBMCs, taken 9 to 10 days after the first yellow fever vaccination. The CDR3: CASSADSRGTRKNIQYF. For the CDR3, the DNA is TGTGCCAGCAGCGCCGACTCCAGGGGGACACGGAAAAACATTCAGTACTTC.